These 2 T cell receptor beta chains were sequenced from one sample in a study of cytomegalovirus exposure and HLA in healthy donors. Both 60 Vbeta primers and 13 Jbeta primers went into the PCR. Some clones are missing from TCRdb's copy, which holds only in-frame ones; the method was immunoSEQ multiplex PCR. This sample has roughly 150,000 clones, with over 60% found just once. Sequenced sample: PBMCs. These receptors came from a middle-aged man in good health and CMV-seronegative.

The chain carries TRBV6-1 and TRBJ2-5; the D gene is possibly TRBD2 (5 bases). V lost 4 bases, J lost 5 bases, and 11 bases lay in between. In germline, CDR1 is MNHNS, CDR2 SASEGT. CDR3 length: 13 amino acids. CDR3: CASSVDRGETQYF. CDR3 bases: TGTGCCAGCAGTGTCGATAGAGGGGAGACCCAGTACTTC.

In DNA form, the CDR3 reads TGTGCCAGCAGCTTCAGGGGCTACGAGCAGTACTTC. Translating it yields CASSFRGYEQYF. This chain links TRBV5-5 with TRBJ2-7; possible D gene TRBD1, 6 bases. CDR3 size: 12 residues. V lost 2 bases to trimming and J lost 3 bases, with 6 bases between them. CDR1 is SGHKS, CDR2 YYEKEE, per germline (reference sequence).